This T cell receptor (beta chain) came from a study of read filtering for tumor transcriptome and immune sequencing. About the study: R-ISS stage counts were 8 for I, approximately 15 for II, 7 for III. Overall study results and limits: In IR-seq, single-read clonotypes were approximately 83% of clonotypes but approximately 3.2% of reads.

Bone marrow was sampled from every patient at the time of active disease. This library used around 400 ng RNA and molecular barcoded adaptors spanning alpha/delta and beta/gamma chains. From the reads, TCRdb called clonotypes with MiXCR, one entry per CDR3 protein. Among approximately 37,000 distinct CDR3 sequences listed, around 15% were seen once. The CDR3 contains 12 residues. CDR1 SQVTM and CDR2 ANQGSEA come from the germline V gene. About this clonotype itself: Antigen: not known. Germline and junction disagree at one end, which may indicate a read error.

The chain is built from TRBV29-1 and TRBJ1-1; D is unresolved. This sequence was found in a donor aged 40 or older with multiple myeloma. Sequenced input: a population of CD138-negative cells sorted from bone marrow. CDR3 amino acids: CGVPTGRTEAFF. The CDR3 DNA reads TGCGGCGTCCCAACGGGGAGGACTGAAGCTTTCTTT.